This record covers a single T cell receptor beta chain. This specimen belongs to a study of T-cell reconstitution after alpha-beta-depleted transplantation in children. The TCRbeta library was prepared with unique molecular identifiers. TCRdb called the PCR reads again in MiXCR, with one record for every CDR3 protein. This sample has around 680,000 distinct CDR3 sequences, with approximately 15% found just once. Per germline, CDR1 KGHSH and CDR2 LQKENI. Trimming removed 1 base from V and 8 bases from J, with 7 bases in between. This CDR3 contains 12 residues. The specimen comprised PBMCs from the stem cell graft donor, sampled from the stem cell graft. The V gene is TRBV18, the J gene TRBJ2-3; D not certain. The TCR was taken from a human donor who donated a stem cell graft to a child with acute myeloid leukemia. The CDR3 nucleotides are TGTGCCAGCTCACCACGGTTGGCTACGCAGTATTTT. It is translated as CASSPRLATQYF.